This T cell receptor (beta chain) was captured in a study of blood T cell repertoires in COVID-19. This clone has a single count. Other DNA variants within this sample encode the same CDR3. The CDR3 loop spans 13 amino acids. V was clipped by 2 bases and J by 4 bases, with 7 bases between them. Germline-derived CDR1 and CDR2 are SGHRS and YFSETQ. Profiling relied on immunoSEQ multiplex PCR, and the TCRdb table lists in-frame clones only, not all of them. The repertoire consists of some 130,000 clones, with roughly 80% occurring once and the leading ten covering around 9.9%. The source is a man aged 55 to 69 who had recovered from COVID-19. The chain uses TRBV5-1 and TRBJ2-1, with unresolved D. Sequencing was performed on peripheral blood. As DNA, the CDR3 is TGCGCCAGCAGCTTAGGAGATTACAATGAGCAGTTCTTC. It specifies CASSLGDYNEQFF.